This T cell receptor beta chain was profiled in a study of response to subunit inactivated influenza vaccine. In regard to this clonotype: Its antigen is currently unknown.

With V trimmed by 6 bases and J by 4 bases, 6 bases remained unmatched. This CDR3 has 15 residues. Germline CDR1 MDHEN, CDR2 SYDVKM. Notes on the study in general: Seasonal influenza vaccination, on each occasion, was suggested by the authors to recruit few new T cells.

Via MiXCR, TCRdb re-called the RT-PCR reads, giving one row per CDR3 protein. Of just over 300,000 distinct CDR3 sequences listed, around 20% are singletons. Sequencing was performed on PBMCs from blood, taken less than 22 months after vaccination. The sequence was collected from a man in his fifties or sixties who received an inactivated influenza vaccine. This chain links TRBV28 with TRBJ2-1, with 10 bases fitting TRBD2. In DNA, the CDR3 is TGTGCCAGCAGATTTGGACTAGCGGTTTACAATGAGCAGTTCTTC. Residues: CASRFGLAVYNEQFF.